The 18 T cell receptor beta chains in this list originate from one sample, sequenced in a study of blood T cells in healthy people across ages. Sample-barcoded 5' priming and a J-beta primer mix drove a second PCR of about 6 to 11 cycles. TCRdb re-called the 5' RACE reads with MiXCR, one entry per CDR3 protein. Among about 1.8 million distinct CDR3 sequences listed, about 50% were seen once. The sequenced sample was blood. These receptors originate from a woman in her thirties or forties in good health.

This chain uses TRBV5-6 with TRBJ2-1; 7 nucleotides match TRBD1. Germline V gives CDR1 SGHDT, CDR2 YYEEEE. The CDR3 contains 16 residues. The J segment lost 3 bases and the V segment lost 0 bases, leaving 6 bases of the junction unmatched. The CDR3 DNA follows: TGTGCCAGCAGCTTGGGAACAGGGGTTTTCTACAATGAGCAGTTCTTC. Translation: CASSLGTGVFYNEQFF. Combining the CDR3 with reference TRBV5-6 and TRBJ2-1 gives the whole variable domain DAGVTQSPTHLIKTRGQQVTLRCSPKSGHDTVSWYQQALGQGPQFIFQYYEEEERQRGNFPDRFSGHQFPNYSSELNVNALLLGDSALYLCASSLGTGVFYNEQFFGPGTRLTVL.

This chain joins TRBV11-3 and TRBJ2-5; 8 positions agree with TRBD2. This CDR3 comprises 15 residues. V lost 4 bases, J lost 4 bases, and 8 bases stayed unmatched. In germline, CDR1 is SGHNT, CDR2 YENEEA. CDR3 nucleotide sequence: TGTGCCAGCAGCTCTACCGCGGGACTAGGAGAGACCCAGTACTTC. Residues: CASSSTAGLGETQYF.

The chain joins TRBV4-3 to TRBJ2-5; 9 nucleotides match TRBD2. With V trimmed by 2 bases and J by 2 bases, 6 bases remained unmatched. CDR1 and CDR2 (germline): LGHNA, YSLEER. The CDR3 is 16 residues long. The CDR3 DNA sequence: TGCGCCAGCAGCCAATCCATGACTAGCGGACAAGAGACCCAGTACTTC. Amino acid sequence: CASSQSMTSGQETQYF.

This chain joins TRBV27 and TRBJ2-7; D ambiguous. The CDR3 loop spans 13 amino acids. With 6 bases removed from V and 0 bases from J, the gap between germline ends came to 9 bases. The germline V gene has CDR1 MNHEY and CDR2 SMNVEV (reference sequence). This CDR3 is CASSFWGSYEQYF. The CDR3 DNA follows: TGTGCCAGCAGCTTTTGGGGCTCCTACGAGCAGTACTTC.

This clonotype was counted between two and nine times. The chain employs TRBV20-1 and TRBJ2-7; 8 nucleotides agree with TRBD1. Per the germline V gene, CDR1 is DFQATT and CDR2 is SNEGSKA (reference sequence). This CDR3 has 13 amino acids. V was pared by 1 base and J by 5 bases, with 4 bases of the junction left unmatched. The CDR3 is CSARGTGFHEQYF. As DNA, the CDR3 is TGCAGTGCTAGAGGGACAGGGTTCCACGAGCAGTACTTC.

The chain combines TRBV12-3 or TRBV12-4 with TRBJ2-5, with D perhaps given as TRBD1 or TRBD2 (5 bases each). V was cut by 1 base and J by 7 bases, with 22 bases left in between. The CDR3 spans 17 residues. The CDR3 nucleotides read TGTGCCAGCAGTTTAGAGAACGGGACCCCACTGGGGGTGACCCAGTACTTC. It translates to CASSLENGTPLGVTQYF.

The chain is built from TRBV20-1 and TRBJ2-1; 11 nucleotides match TRBD1. The CDR3 is 16 amino acids. V was clipped by 4 bases and J by 5 bases; unmatched bases: 10. Germline V gives CDR1 DFQATT, CDR2 SNEGSKA (reference sequence). The CDR3 nucleotides read TGCAGTGCTAACCTGACCGGGACAGGGGGTAACAATGAGCAGTTCTTC. Amino acids: CSANLTGTGGNNEQFF.

The J gene is TRBJ1-5, the V gene TRBV6-2 or TRBV6-3, with 7 positions matching TRBD1. Germline trimming cut 4 bases from V and 6 bases from J; bases unmatched to any gene: 9. Looked up from germline, CDR1 is MNHEY and CDR2 is SVGEGT. The CDR3 contains 15 residues. The CDR3 protein is CASSSADREGQPQHF. CDR3 nucleotides: TGTGCCAGCAGTTCGGCCGACAGGGAAGGTCAGCCCCAGCATTTT.

This clonotype showed up just a few times. The chain employs TRBV7-2 and TRBJ2-3; 7 bases match TRBD1. This CDR3 is 15 amino acids long. The V and J ends lost 5 bases and 0 bases, in that order; junction bases with no gene match: 5. Germline V gives CDR1 SGHTA, CDR2 FQGNSA. The CDR3, as DNA: TGTGCCAGCAGCGAACAGGGGTCGAGCACAGATACGCAGTATTTT. Amino acids: CASSEQGSSTDTQYF.

V and J are TRBV3-1 and TRBJ2-2; TRBD2 aligns across 9 bases. From germline, CDR1 is LGHDT and CDR2 YNNKEL (reference sequence). The CDR3 sequence is 15 residues long. Losses at the gene ends were 3 bases for V and 6 bases for J; bases not matched to a gene: 5. The CDR3 coding sequence is TGTGCCAGCAGCCAGACGGGACTAGCTGCCGGGGAGCTGTTTTTT. Protein product: CASSQTGLAAGELFF.

The gene calls are TRBV5-1 and TRBJ2-3; 8 bases fit TRBD2. Germline CDR1 is SGHRS and CDR2 is YFSETQ. V shed 4 bases and J 6 bases; nucleotides not matched to a gene: 13. There are 16 residues in the CDR3. The CDR3 loop reads CASSPDRGGQSDTQYF. The CDR3 nucleotides read TGCGCCAGCAGCCCCGACCGGGGGGGTCAGTCCGATACGCAGTATTTT.

The V and J genes are TRBV6-5 and TRBJ1-2; no reliable D call. Trimming removed 5 bases at V and 3 bases at J, with 13 bases between. Germline V gene lookup returns CDR1 MNHEY and CDR2 SVGAGI. There are 14 residues in the CDR3. CDR3 in amino acids: CASSPKTVYYGYTF. The CDR3 DNA reads TGTGCCAGCAGTCCTAAAACAGTTTACTATGGCTACACCTTC.

V is TRBV29-1 and J is TRBJ2-1; D ambiguous. CDR1 is SQVTM and CDR2 is ANQGSEA in the germline V gene. CDR3 size: 13 residues. Trimming took off 8 bases at V and 0 bases at J, with 11 bases between the two ends. The CDR3 DNA is TGCAGCTCCACCGGGTCCTCCTACAATGAGCAGTTCTTC. As protein: CSSTGSSYNEQFF.

This rearrangement joins TRBV7-9 to TRBJ1-1; possibly TRBD1 for D (5 bases). V was trimmed by 8 bases and J by 1 base, leaving 14 bases between them. The length of the CDR3 is 14 residues. Germline V gene sequence: CDR1 SEHNR, CDR2 FQNEAQ (reference sequence). The CDR3 DNA reads TGTGCCAGCTCAGCTTACACAGGGAACACTGAAGCTTTCTTT. This translates into CASSAYTGNTEAFF.

This CDR3 reads CASCTGQGFNQPQHF. The CDR3 nucleotides read TGTGCCAGCTGCACGGGACAGGGATTTAATCAGCCCCAGCATTTT. V and J are TRBV12-3 or TRBV12-4 and TRBJ1-5, with 9 bases identical to TRBD1. The CDR3 sequence is 15 residues long. The trim removed 8 bases at V and 4 bases at J, leaving 9 bases unmatched.

This clonotype was seen a few times. This chain joins TRBV20-1 and TRBJ2-6; no reliable D call. Trimming shortened V by 4 bases and J by 2 bases, and 6 bases separated the two germline ends. The CDR3 contains 13 residues. The V gene's germline CDR1 is DFQATT and CDR2 SNEGSKA (reference sequence). The CDR3 spells CSATLAGANVLTF. CDR3 bases: TGCAGTGCTACCTTGGCTGGGGCCAACGTCCTGACTTTC.

This clonotype was counted only a few times. In DNA, the CDR3 is TGTGCCAGCAGCCCGCCGCCCGCGAATGAGCAGTTCTTC. It specifies CASSPPPANEQFF. The chain has TRBV5-6 and TRBJ2-1, with D unclear. The V end lost 4 bases, the J end lost 7 bases, and 12 bases lay between the germline ends. CDR3 size: 13 residues. Germline CDR1 is SGHDT and CDR2 is YYEEEE.

This chain uses TRBV19 with TRBJ2-1; possibly TRBD1 for D (6 bases). The CDR3 is made up of 12 amino acids. V lost 9 bases, J lost 3 bases, and 9 bases lay in between. Germline V lookup: CDR1 LNHDA, CDR2 SQIVND (reference sequence). CDR3: CASTQGYNEQFF. The CDR3 DNA is TGTGCCAGCACACAGGGCTACAATGAGCAGTTCTTC.